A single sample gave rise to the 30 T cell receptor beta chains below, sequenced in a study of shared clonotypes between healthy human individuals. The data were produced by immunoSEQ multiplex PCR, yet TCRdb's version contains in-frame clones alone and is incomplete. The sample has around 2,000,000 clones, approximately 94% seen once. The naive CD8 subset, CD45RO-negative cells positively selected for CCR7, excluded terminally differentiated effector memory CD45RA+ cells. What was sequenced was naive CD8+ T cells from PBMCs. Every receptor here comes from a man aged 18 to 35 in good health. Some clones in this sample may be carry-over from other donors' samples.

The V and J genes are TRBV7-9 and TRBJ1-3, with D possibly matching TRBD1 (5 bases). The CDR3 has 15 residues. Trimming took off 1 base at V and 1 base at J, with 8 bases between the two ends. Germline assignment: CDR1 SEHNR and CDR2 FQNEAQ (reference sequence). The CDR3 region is CASSLVGGSGNTIYF. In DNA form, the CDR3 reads TGTGCCAGCAGCTTAGTTGGGGGGTCTGGAAACACCATATATTTT.

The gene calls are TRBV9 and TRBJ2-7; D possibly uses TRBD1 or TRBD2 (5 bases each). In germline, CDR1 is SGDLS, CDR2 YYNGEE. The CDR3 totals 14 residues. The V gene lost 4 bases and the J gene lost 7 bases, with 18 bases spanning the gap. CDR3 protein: CASSPPLGTGEQYF. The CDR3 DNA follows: TGTGCCAGCAGCCCCCCTCTTGGGACGGGGGAGCAGTACTTC.

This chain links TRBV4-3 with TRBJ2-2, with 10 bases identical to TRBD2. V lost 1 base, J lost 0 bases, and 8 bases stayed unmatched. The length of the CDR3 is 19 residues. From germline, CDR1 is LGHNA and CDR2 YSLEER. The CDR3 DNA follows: TGCGCCAGCAGCCAAGGGGCTAGCGGGAGTTTCGCGAACACCGGGGAGCTGTTTTTT. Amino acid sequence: CASSQGASGSFANTGELFF.

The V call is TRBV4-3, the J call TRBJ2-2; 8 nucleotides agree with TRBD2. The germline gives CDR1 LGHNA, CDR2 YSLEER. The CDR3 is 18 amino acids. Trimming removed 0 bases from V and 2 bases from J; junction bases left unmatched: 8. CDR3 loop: CASSQEILAEENTGELFF. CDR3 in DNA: TGCGCCAGCAGCCAAGAAATACTAGCGGAGGAAAACACCGGGGAGCTGTTTTTT.

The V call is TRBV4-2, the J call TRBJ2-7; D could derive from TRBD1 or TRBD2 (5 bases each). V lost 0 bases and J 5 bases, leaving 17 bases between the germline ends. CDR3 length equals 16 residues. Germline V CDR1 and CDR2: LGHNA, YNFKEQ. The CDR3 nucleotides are TGTGCCAGCAGCCAAGATGAGGGGTTGACGCGCGACGAGCAGTACTTC. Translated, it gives CASSQDEGLTRDEQYF.

DNA of the CDR3: TGTGCCAGCAGCTTAGCAGCCATGGGGTTGCGGTTCTTC. It encodes CASSLAAMGLRFF. The chain employs TRBV7-9 and TRBJ2-1; D is ambiguous. Germline V gives CDR1 SEHNR, CDR2 FQNEAQ (reference sequence). V shed 0 bases and J shed 15 bases, with 15 bases lying between them. The CDR3 covers 13 residues.

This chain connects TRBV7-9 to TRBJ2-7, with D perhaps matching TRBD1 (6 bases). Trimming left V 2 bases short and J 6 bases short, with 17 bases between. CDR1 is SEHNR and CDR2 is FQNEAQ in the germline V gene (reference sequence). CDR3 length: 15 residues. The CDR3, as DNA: TGTGCCAGCAGCTTACTAGGCCAGGGGAAGTCCGAGCAGTACTTC. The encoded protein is CASSLLGQGKSEQYF.

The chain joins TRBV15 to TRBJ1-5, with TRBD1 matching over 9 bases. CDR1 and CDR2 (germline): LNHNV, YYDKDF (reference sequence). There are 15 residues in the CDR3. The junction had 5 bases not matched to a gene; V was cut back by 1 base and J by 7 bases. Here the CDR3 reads CATSRARDRVQPQHF. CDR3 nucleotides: TGTGCCACCAGCAGAGCCCGGGACAGGGTCCAGCCCCAGCATTTT.

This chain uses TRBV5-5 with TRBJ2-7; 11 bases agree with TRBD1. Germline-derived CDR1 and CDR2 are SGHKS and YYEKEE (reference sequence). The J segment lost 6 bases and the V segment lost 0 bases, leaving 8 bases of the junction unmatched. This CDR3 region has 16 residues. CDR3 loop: CASSLVGDRGKREQYF. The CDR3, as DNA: TGTGCCAGCAGCTTGGTTGGGGACAGGGGGAAGCGCGAGCAGTACTTC.

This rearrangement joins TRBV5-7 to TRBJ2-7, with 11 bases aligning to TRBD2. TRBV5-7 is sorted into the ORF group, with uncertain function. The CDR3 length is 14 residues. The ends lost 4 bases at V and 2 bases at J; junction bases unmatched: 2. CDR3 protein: CASSHSGRAYEQYF. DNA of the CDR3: TGTGCCAGCAGCCATAGCGGGAGGGCCTACGAGCAGTACTTC.

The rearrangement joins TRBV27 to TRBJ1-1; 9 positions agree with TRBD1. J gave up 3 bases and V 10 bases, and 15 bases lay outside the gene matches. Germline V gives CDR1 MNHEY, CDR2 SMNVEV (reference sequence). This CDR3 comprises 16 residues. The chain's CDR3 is CATLPPTGGPDTEAFF. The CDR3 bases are TGTGCCACCCTACCGCCTACAGGGGGCCCAGACACTGAAGCTTTCTTT.

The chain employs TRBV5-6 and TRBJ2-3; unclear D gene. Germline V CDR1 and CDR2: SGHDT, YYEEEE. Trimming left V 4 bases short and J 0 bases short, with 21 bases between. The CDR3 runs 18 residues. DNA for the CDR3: TGTGCCAGCAGCGTTTGGGTTCCCACCTTTACTAGCACAGATACGCAGTATTTT. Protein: CASSVWVPTFTSTDTQYF.

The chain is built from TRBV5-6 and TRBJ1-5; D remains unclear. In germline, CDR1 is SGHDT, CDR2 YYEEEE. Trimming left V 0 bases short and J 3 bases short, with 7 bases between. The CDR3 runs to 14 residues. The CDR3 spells CASSLASSNQPQHF. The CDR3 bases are TGTGCCAGCAGCTTGGCGTCCTCCAATCAGCCCCAGCATTTT.

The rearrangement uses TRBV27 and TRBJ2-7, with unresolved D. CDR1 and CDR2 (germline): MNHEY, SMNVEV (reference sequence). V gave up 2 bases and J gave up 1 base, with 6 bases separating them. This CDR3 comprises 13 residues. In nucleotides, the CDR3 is TGTGCCAGCAGTTTAATTAATTCCTACGAGCAGTACTTC. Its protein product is CASSLINSYEQYF.

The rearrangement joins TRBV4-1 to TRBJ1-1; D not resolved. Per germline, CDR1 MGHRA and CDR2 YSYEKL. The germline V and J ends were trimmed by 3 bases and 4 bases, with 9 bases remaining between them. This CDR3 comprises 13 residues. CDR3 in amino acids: CASSHPPGTEAFF. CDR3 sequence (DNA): TGCGCCAGCAGCCACCCCCCCGGCACTGAAGCTTTCTTT.

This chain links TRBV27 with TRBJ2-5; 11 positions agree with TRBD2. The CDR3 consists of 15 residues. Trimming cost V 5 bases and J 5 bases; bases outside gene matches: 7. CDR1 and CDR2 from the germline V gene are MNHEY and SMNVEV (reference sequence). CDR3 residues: CASSPTSGTGETQYF. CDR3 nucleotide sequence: TGTGCCAGCAGTCCGACTAGCGGGACTGGGGAGACCCAGTACTTC.

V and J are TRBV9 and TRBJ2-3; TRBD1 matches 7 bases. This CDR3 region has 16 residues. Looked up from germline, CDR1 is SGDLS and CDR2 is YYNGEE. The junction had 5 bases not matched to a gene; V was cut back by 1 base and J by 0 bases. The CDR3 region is CASSVTGARSTDTQYF. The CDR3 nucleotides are TGTGCCAGCAGCGTAACAGGGGCGAGAAGCACAGATACGCAGTATTTT.

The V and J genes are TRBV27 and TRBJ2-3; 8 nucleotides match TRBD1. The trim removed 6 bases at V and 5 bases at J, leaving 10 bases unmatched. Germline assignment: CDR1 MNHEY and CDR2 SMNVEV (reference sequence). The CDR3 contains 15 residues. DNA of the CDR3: TGTGCCAGCAGCGAAACCCAGACAGGGGTAGATACGCAGTATTTT. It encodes CASSETQTGVDTQYF.

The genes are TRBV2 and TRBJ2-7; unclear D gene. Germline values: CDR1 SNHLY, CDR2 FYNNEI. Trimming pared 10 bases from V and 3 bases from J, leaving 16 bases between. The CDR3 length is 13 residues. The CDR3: CAIPLPSSYEQYF. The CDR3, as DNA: TGTGCCATCCCACTTCCATCAAGCTACGAGCAGTACTTC.

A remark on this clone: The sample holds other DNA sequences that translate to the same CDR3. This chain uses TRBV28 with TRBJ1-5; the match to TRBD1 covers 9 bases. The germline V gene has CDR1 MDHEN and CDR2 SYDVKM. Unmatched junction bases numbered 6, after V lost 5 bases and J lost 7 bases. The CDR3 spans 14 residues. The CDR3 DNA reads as TGTGCCAGCAGTGACACAGGGGGCGGGCAGCCCCAGCATTTT. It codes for CASSDTGGGQPQHF.

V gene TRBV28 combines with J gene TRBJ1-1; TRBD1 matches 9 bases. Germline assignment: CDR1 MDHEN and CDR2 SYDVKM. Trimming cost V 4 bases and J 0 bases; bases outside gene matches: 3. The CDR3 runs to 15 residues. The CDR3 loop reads CASSSTGGVNTEAFF. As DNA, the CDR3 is TGTGCCAGCAGTTCGACAGGGGGTGTGAACACTGAAGCTTTCTTT. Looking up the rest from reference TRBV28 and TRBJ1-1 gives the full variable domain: DVKVTQSSRYLVKRTGEKVFLECVQDMDHENMFWYRQDPGLGLRLIYFSYDVKMKEKGDIPEGYSVSREKKERFSLILESASTNQTSMYLCASSSTGGVNTEAFFGQGTRLTVV.

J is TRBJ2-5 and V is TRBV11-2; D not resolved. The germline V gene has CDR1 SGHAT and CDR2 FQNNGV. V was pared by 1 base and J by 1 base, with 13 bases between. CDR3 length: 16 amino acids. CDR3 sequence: CASSLGHGFSQETQYF. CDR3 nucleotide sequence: TGTGCCAGCAGCTTAGGGCACGGGTTCAGCCAAGAGACCCAGTACTTC.

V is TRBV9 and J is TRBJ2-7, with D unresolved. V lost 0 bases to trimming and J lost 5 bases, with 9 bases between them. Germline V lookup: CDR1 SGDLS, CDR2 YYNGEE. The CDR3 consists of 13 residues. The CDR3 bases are TGTGCCAGCAGCGTAGGGATGGCAGACGAGCAGTACTTC. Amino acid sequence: CASSVGMADEQYF.

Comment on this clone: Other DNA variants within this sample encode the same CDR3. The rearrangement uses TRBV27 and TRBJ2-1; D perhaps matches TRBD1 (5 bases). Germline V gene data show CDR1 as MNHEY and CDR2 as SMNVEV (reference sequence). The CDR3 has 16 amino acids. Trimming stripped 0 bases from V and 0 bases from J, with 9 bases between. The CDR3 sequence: CASSLSQGSSYNEQFF. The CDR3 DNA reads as TGTGCCAGCAGTTTATCCCAGGGAAGCTCCTACAATGAGCAGTTCTTC.

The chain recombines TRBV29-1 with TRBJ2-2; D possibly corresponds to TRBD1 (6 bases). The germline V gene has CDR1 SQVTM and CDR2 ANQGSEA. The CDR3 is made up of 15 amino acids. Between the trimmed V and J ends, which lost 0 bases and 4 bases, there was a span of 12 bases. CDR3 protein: CSVEDPTGITGELFF. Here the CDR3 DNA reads TGCAGCGTTGAAGATCCTACAGGGATCACCGGGGAGCTGTTTTTT.

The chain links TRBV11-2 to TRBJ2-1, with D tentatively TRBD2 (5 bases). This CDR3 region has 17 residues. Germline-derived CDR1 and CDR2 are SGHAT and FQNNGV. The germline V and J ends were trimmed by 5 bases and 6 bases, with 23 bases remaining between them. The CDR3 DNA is TGTGCCAGCAGCCCGATGCCCATGGAGCGGAAATTCAATGAGCAGTTCTTC. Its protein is CASSPMPMERKFNEQFF. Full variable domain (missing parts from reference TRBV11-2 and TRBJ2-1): EAGVAQSPRYKIIEKRQSVAFWCNPISGHATLYWYQQILGQGPKLLIQFQNNGVVDDSQLPKDRFSAERLKGVDSTLKIQPAKLEDSAVYLCASSPMPMERKFNEQFFGPGTRLTVL.

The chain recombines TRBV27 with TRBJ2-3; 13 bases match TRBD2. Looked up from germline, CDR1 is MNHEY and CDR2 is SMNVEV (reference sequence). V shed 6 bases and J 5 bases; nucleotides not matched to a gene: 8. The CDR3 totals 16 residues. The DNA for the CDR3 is TGTGCCAGCAGGGCTACTAGCGGGAGGGCCCTAGATACGCAGTATTTT. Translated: CASRATSGRALDTQYF.

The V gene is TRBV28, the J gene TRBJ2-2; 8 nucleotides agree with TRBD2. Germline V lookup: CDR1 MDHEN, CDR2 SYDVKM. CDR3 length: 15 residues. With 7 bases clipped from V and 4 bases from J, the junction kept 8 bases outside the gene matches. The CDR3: CASKGSGEFTGELFF. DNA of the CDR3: TGTGCCAGCAAGGGTAGCGGGGAGTTCACCGGGGAGCTGTTTTTT.

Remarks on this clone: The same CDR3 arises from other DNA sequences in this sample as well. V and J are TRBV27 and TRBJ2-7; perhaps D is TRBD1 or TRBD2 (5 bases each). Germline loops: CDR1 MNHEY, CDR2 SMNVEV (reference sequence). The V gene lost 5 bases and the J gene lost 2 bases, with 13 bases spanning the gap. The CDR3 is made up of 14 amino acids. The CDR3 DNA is TGTGCCAGCAGTCCCCGATTGGGGGCCTACGAGCAGTACTTC. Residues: CASSPRLGAYEQYF.

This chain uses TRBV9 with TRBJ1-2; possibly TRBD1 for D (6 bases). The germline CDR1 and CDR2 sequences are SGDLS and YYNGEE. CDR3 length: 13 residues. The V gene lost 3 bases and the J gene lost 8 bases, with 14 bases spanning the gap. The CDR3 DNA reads TGTGCCAGCAGCGGACGGACAGTGAGAGGCTACACCTTC. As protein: CASSGRTVRGYTF.